This TCR beta chain was retrieved from a study of lymphopenia after photon versus proton radiotherapy. Sequencing was performed with immunoSEQ multiplex PCR; in TCRdb, only in-frame clones are kept and a portion is missing. The sample yields about 58,000 clones, about 88% seen once. Trimming shortened V by 5 bases and J by 6 bases, and 13 bases separated the two germline ends. This CDR3 has 13 residues. Per the germline V gene, CDR1 is SGHTA and CDR2 is FQGTGA. The sequence was obtained from a man in his 60s with pancreatic cancer. The sequences come from peripheral blood, collected from a patient treated with proton-based radiotherapy. V usage is TRBV7-3 and J usage is TRBJ1-1, with D perhaps matching TRBD1 (6 bases). The CDR3 reads CASSPTGHPEAFF. Here the CDR3 DNA reads TGTGCCAGCAGCCCTACGGGACACCCTGAAGCTTTCTTT.